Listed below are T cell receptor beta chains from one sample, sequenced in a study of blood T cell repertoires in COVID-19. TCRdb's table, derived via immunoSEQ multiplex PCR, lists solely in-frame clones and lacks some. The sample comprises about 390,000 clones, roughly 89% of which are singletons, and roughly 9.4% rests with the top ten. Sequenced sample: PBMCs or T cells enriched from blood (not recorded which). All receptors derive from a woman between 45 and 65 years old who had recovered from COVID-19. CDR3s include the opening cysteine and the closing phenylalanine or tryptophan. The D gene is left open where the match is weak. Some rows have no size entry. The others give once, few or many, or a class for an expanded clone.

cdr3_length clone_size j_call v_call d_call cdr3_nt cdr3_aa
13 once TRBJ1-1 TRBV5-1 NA TGCGCCAGCAGCGGGCCTCCGAGCACTGAAGCTTTCTTT CASSGPPSTEAFF
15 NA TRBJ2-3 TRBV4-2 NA TGTGCCAGCAGCCAACATCGGGGGACCACAGATACGCAGTATTTT CASSQHRGTTDTQYF
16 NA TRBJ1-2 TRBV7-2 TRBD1 TGTGCCAGCAGCTTAGTAAAGACAGGGGGTTGGTATGGCTACACCTTC CASSLVKTGGWYGYTF
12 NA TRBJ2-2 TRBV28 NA TGTGCCAGCAGTTTGCCCTACGGGGAGCTGTTTTTT CASSLPYGELFF
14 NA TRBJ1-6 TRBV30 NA TGTGCCTGGAGTGTATGGCAGGCCAATTCACCCCTCCACTTT CAWSVWQANSPLHF
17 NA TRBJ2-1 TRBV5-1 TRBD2 TGCGCCAGCAGCCTAAGTGTCTTGACTAGCGGGGGGGCTGAGCAGTTCTTC CASSLSVLTSGGAEQFF
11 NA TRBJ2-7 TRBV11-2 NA TGTGCCAGCAGCCTTACCTACGAGCAGTACTTC CASSLTYEQYF
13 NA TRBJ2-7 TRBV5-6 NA TGTGCCAGCACCATTCGGGAGTTTGCCGAGCAGTACTTC CASTIREFAEQYF
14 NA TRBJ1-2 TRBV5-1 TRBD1 TGCGCCAGCAGCTATACCGGGACAGGGGACTCCGGCACCTTC CASSYTGTGDSGTF
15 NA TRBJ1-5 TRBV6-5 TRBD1 TGTGCCAGCAGCTCCAAAACAGGGGGCAATCAGCCCCAGCATTTT CASSSKTGGNQPQHF
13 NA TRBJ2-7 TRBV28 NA TGTGCCAGCAGTTTGAGGGAATCCTACGAGCAGTACTTC CASSLRESYEQYF
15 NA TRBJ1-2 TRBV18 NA TGTGCCAGCTCACCCAGATCGCCACTAAACTATGGCTACACCTTC CASSPRSPLNYGYTF
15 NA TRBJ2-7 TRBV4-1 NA TGCGCCAGCAGCCCCTCGATGAAGGGGTACTACGAGCAGTACTTC CASSPSMKGYYEQYF
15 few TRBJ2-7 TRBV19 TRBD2 TGTGCCAGTAGTATCAGGAGCGGGGAAGGTTACGAGCAGTACTTC CASSIRSGEGYEQYF
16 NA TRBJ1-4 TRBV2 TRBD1 TGTGCCAGCCGGTGGGACAGGAGGGGGTTGGAGGAAAAACTGTTTTTT CASRWDRRGLEEKLFF
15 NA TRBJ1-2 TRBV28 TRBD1 TGTGCCAGCAGATTCGGTGGACAGGGAATTCGTGGCTACACCTTC CASRFGGQGIRGYTF
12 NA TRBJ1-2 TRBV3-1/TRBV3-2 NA TGTGCCAGCAGCCAAGCCCTCCTGGGCTACACCTTC CASSQALLGYTF
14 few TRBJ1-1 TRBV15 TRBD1 TGTGCCACCAGCACCCAGGGGGACCTCACTGAAGCTTTCTTT CATSTQGDLTEAFF
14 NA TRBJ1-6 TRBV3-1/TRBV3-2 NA TGTGCCAGCAGCCAACCCCAGGGGAATTCACCCCTCCACTTT CASSQPQGNSPLHF
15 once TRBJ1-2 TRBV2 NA TGTGCCAGCACTACGGAAAAGGGGGTCCCTGAGGGCTACACCTTC CASTTEKGVPEGYTF
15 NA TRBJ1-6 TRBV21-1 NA TGTGCCAGCAGCGCCAAGACAGGGGTAAATTCACCCCTCCACTTT CASSAKTGVNSPLHF
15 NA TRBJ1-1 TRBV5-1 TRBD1 TGCGCCAGCAGCTCCCGGCGACAGGGAAACACTGAAGCTTTCTTT CASSSRRQGNTEAFF
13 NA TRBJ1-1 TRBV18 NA TGTGCCAGCTCACCACGGGCGGACATTGAAGCTTTCTTT CASSPRADIEAFF
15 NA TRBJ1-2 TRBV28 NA TGTGCCAGCACCAGAGCCTCTACCAGACATTATGGCTACACCTTC CASTRASTRHYGYTF
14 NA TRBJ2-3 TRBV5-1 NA TGCGCCTCAGGGCAGGCCACTAGCACAGATACGCAGTATTTT CASGQATSTDTQYF
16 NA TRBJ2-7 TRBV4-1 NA TGCGCCAGCAGCCAAGACCGGTTCGGGAGCTCCTACGAGCAGTACTTC CASSQDRFGSSYEQYF
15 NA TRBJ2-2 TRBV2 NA TGTGCCAGCAGTGAGTGGCAGGGGATCACCGGGGAGCTGTTTTTT CASSEWQGITGELFF
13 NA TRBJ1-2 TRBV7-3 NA TGTGCCAGCAGCTTAGGGTCGGGAGGTGGCTACACCTTC CASSLGSGGGYTF
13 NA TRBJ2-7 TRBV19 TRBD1 TGTGCCAGTAGTTGGGACAGGGGGTACGAGCAGTACTTC CASSWDRGYEQYF
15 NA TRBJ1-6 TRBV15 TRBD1 TGTGCCACCAGTTCCCGACAGGGGAGGAATTCACCCCTCCACTTT CATSSRQGRNSPLHF
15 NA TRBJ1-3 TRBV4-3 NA TGCGCCAGCAGCCAATCGGGACAACCTGGAAACACCATATATTTT CASSQSGQPGNTIYF
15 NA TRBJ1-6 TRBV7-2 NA TGTGCCAGCAGCTTAATGGCAGTACAAAATTCACCCCTCCACTTT CASSLMAVQNSPLHF
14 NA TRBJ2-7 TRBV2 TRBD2 TGTGCCAGCTCGGTAGCGGGGGTTACCTACGAGCAGTACTTC CASSVAGVTYEQYF
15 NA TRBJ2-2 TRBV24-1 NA TGTGCCACCAGGAACGAGAGAAAGGGGACCGGGGAGCTGTTTTTT CATRNERKGTGELFF
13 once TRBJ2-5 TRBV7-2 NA TGTGCCAGCAGCTTGGACAGGAGGGGAACCCAGTACTTC CASSLDRRGTQYF
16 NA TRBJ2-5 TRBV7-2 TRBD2 TGTGCCAGCAGCGGTCGCCTGACGGGGGGGCTGGAGACCCAGTACTTC CASSGRLTGGLETQYF
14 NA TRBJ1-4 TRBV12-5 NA TGTGCTAGTGGTTTGGGGGGGGTAAAAGAAAAACTGTTTTTT CASGLGGVKEKLFF
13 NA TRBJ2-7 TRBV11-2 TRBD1 TGTGCCAGCAGCTTGGGACAGGGCGCCGAGCAGTACTTC CASSLGQGAEQYF
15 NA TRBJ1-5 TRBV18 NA TGTGCCAGCTCACACGAGGCAGGGAAGTTTCAGCCCCAGCATTTT CASSHEAGKFQPQHF
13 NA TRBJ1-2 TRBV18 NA TGTGCCAGCTCACAAGAACAGAGGACTGTTCGCACCTTC CASSQEQRTVRTF
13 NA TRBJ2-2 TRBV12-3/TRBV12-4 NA TGTGCCAGCAGCGTAAGGGGAACCGGGGAGCTGTTTTTT CASSVRGTGELFF
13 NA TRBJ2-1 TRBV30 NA TGTGCCTGGAGTGGGACATCCTACAATGAGCAGTTCTTC CAWSGTSYNEQFF